One T cell receptor beta chain is described in this entry. The sample is drawn from a study of shared clonotypes between healthy human individuals. Study-level information: CD4 naive and memory got three plates each, CD8 naive two, CD8 memory one.

Measured with immunoSEQ multiplex PCR; TCRdb has only the in-frame clones, and not every one. Of 950,000 to 1,100,000 clones in the sample, about 74% were seen once. CDR1 is KGHSH and CDR2 is LQKENI in the germline V gene. CDR3 size: 10 residues. Trimming shortened V by 5 bases and J by 5 bases, and 4 bases separated the two germline ends. This receptor was taken from a man between 18 and 35 years old in good health. Sequenced sample: memory CD4+ T cells sorted from blood. Subset: CD45RA-negative fraction. V and J are TRBV18 and TRBJ2-7; no reliable D call. CDR3 bases: TGTGCCAGCTCAACCCACGAGCAGTACTTC. It encodes CASSTHEQYF.